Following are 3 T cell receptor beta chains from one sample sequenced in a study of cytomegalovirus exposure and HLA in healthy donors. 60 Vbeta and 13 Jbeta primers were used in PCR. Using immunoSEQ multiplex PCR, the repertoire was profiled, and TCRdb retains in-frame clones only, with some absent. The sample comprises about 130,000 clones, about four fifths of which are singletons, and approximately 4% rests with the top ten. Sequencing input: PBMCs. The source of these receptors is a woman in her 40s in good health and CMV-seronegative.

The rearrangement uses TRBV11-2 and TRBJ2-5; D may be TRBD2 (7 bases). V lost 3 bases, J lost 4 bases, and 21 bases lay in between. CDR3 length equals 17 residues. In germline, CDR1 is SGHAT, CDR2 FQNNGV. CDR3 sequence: CASSLVAGAVSGETQYF. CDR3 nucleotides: TGTGCCAGCAGCTTGGTGGCGGGGGCCGTGAGCGGAGAGACCCAGTACTTC. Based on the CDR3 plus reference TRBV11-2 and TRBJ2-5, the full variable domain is EAGVAQSPRYKIIEKRQSVAFWCNPISGHATLYWYQQILGQGPKLLIQFQNNGVVDDSQLPKDRFSAERLKGVDSTLKIQPAKLEDSAVYLCASSLVAGAVSGETQYFGPGTRLLVL.

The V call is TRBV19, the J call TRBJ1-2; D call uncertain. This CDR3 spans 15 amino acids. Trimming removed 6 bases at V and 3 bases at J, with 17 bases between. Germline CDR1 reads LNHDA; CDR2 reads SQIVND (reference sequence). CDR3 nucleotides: TGTGCCAGTAGGCTTGAACCGACAAGAGACTATGGCTACACCTTC. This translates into CASRLEPTRDYGYTF.

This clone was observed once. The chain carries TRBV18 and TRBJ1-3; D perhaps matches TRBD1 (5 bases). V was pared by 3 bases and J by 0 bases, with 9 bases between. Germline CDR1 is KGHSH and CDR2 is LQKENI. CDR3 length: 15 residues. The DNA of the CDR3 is TGTGCCAGCTCACCGGTCAGGGACTCTGGAAACACCATATATTTT. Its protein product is CASSPVRDSGNTIYF.